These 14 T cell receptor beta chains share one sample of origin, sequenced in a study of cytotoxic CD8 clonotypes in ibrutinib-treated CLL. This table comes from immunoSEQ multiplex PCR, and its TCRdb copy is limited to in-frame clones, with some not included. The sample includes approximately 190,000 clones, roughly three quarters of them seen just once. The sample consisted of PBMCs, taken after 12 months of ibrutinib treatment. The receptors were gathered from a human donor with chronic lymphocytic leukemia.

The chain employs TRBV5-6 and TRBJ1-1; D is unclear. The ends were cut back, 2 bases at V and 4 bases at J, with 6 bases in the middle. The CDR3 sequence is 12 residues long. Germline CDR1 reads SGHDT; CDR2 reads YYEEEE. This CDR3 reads CASSFLVTEAFF. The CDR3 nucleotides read TGTGCCAGCAGCTTTTTGGTCACTGAAGCTTTCTTT.

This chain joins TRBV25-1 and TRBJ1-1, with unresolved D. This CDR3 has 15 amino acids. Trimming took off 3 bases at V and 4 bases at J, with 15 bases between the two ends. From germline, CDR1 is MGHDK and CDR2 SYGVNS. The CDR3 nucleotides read TGTGCCAGCAGTGAGCCCACGGGTCGGTCCACTGAAGCTTTCTTT. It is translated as CASSEPTGRSTEAFF.

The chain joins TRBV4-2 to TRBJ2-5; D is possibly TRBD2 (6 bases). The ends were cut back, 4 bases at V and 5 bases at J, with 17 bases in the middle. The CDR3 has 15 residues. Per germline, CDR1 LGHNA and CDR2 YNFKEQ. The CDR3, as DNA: TGTGCCAGCAGCCGAGACTTAGGAGGGGTTGAGACCCAGTACTTC. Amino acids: CASSRDLGGVETQYF.

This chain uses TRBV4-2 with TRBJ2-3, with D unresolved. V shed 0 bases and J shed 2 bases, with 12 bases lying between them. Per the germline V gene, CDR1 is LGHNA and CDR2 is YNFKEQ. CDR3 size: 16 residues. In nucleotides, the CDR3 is TGTGCCAGCAGCCAAGAGTGGGGTGTGTTCACAGATACGCAGTATTTT. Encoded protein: CASSQEWGVFTDTQYF.

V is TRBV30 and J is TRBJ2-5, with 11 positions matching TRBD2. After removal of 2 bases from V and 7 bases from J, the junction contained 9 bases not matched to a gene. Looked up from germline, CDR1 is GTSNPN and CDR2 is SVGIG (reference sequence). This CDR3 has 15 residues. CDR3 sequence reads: CAWSPATSGIATQYF. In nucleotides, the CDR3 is TGTGCCTGGAGTCCCGCGACTAGCGGGATCGCGACCCAGTACTTC.

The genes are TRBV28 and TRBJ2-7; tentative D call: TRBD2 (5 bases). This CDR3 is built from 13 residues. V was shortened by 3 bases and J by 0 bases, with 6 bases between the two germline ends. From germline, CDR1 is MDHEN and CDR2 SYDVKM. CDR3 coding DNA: TGTGCCAGCAGTTTGGGGAGCTCCTACGAGCAGTACTTC. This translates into CASSLGSSYEQYF.

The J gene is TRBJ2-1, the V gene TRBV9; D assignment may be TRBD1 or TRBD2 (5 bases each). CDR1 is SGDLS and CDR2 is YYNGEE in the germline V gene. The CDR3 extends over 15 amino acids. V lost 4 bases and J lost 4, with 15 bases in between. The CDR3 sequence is CASSSERGVYNEQFF. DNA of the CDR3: TGTGCCAGCAGCTCAGAGAGAGGGGTGTACAATGAGCAGTTCTTC.

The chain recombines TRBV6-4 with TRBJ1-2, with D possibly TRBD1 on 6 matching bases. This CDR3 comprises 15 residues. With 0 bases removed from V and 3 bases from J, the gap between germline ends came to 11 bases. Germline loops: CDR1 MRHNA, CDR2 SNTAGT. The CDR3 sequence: CASSDSRGLDYGYTF. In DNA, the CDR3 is TGTGCCAGCAGTGACTCCCGGGGGCTGGACTATGGCTACACCTTC.

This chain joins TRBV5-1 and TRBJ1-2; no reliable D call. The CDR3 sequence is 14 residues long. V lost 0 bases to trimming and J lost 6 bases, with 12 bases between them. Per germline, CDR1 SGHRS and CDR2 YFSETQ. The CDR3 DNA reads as TGCGCCAGCAGCTTGGAGTCGGGCGCTGATGGCTACACCTTC. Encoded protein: CASSLESGADGYTF.

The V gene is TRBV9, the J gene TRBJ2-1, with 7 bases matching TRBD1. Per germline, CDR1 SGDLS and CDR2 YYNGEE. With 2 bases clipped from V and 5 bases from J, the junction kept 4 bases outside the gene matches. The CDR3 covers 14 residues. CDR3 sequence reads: CASSVTQGNNEQFF. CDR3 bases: TGTGCCAGCAGCGTTACACAGGGGAACAATGAGCAGTTCTTC.

CDR3 bases: TGTGCCAGCAGCTTTCAGGGTCAGGGGGAGACCCAGTACTTC. It specifies CASSFQGQGETQYF. V is TRBV11-2 and J is TRBJ2-5, with D perhaps matching TRBD1 (6 bases). V was cut by 3 bases and J by 5 bases, with 13 bases left in between. Germline CDR1 is SGHAT and CDR2 is FQNNGV. The CDR3 has 14 residues.

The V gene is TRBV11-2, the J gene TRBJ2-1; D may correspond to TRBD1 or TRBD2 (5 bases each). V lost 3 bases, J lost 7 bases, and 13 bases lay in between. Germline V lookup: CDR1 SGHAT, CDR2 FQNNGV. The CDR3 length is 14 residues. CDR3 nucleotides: TGTGCCAGCAGCTTCACCGGGACGAGTAATGAGCAGTTCTTC. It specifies CASSFTGTSNEQFF.

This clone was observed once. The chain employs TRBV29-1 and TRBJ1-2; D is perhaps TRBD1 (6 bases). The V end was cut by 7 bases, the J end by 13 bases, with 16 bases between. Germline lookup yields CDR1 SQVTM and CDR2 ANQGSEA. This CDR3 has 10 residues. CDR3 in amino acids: CSADGGAATF. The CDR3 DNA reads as TGCAGCGCTGATGGGGGGGCGGCCACCTTC.

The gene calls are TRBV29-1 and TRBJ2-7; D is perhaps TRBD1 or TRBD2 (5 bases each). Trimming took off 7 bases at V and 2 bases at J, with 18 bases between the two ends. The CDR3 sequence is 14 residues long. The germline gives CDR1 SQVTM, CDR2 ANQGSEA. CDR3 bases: TGCAGCGGGTTCACGGGACGTCCCCCCTACGAGCAGTACTTC. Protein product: CSGFTGRPPYEQYF.